The clone carrying this TCR beta chain was seen at least ten times. The antigen is undetermined. V lost 1 base, J lost 3 bases, and 2 bases stayed unmatched. There are 15 residues in the CDR3. Germline-derived CDR1 and CDR2 are DFQATT and SNEGSKA (reference sequence). The data stem from a study of identical twins. After template switching added a universal primer site, the resulting cDNA carried unique molecular identifiers. TCRdb re-called the 5' RACE reads through MiXCR, storing one row per CDR3 protein. Counted here are fewer than 250,000 distinct CDR3 sequences, 7.5% occurring once; the ten biggest clones make up about 1.9%. Findings and limits, study-wide: With abundant cord blood beta clonotypes, insertions were fewer; memory repertoires showed no such pattern.

This sample was also put to use in a study of yellow fever vaccine responses in identical twins.

The sample taken for sequencing was memory (CD45RO+) T cells sorted from blood. This clonotype was obtained from a woman aged 18-29 years in good health. The chain employs TRBV20-1 and TRBJ1-5; 11 bases fit TRBD1. The CDR3 sequence: CSARGDRGFNQPQHF. CDR3 in DNA: TGCAGTGCTAGAGGGGACAGGGGGTTCAATCAGCCCCAGCATTTT.